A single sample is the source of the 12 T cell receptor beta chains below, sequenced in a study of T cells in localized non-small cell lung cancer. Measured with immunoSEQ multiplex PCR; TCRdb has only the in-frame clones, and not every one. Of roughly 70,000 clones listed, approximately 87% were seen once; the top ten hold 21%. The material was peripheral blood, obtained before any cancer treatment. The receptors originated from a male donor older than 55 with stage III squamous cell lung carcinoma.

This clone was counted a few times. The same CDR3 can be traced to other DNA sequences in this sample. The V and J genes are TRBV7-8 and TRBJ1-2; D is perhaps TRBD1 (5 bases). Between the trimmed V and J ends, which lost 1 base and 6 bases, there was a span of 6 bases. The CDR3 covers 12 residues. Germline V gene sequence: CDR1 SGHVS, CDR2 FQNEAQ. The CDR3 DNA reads TGTGCCAGCAGCTTAGTGGGGGATGGCTACACCTTC. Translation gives CASSLVGDGYTF.

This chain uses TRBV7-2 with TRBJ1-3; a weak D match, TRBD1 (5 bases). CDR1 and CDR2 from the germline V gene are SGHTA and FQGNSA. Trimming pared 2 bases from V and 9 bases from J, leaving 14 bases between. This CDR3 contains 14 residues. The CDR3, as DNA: TGTGCCAGCAGCTTAACGCCAGGGAGTAGCACCATATATTTT. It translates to CASSLTPGSSTIYF.

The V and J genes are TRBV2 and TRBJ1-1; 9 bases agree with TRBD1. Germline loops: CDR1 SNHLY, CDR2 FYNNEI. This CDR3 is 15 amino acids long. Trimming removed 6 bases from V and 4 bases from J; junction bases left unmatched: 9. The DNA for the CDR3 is TGTGCCAGCAGGGGGGGACAGGGATTCTCCACTGAAGCTTTCTTT. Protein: CASRGGQGFSTEAFF.

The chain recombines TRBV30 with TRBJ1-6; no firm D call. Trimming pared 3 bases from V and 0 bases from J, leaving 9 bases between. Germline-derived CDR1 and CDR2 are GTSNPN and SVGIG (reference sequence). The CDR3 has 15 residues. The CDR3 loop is CAWSTGSSYNSPLHF. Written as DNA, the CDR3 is TGTGCCTGGAGCACGGGGAGCTCCTATAATTCACCCCTCCACTTT.

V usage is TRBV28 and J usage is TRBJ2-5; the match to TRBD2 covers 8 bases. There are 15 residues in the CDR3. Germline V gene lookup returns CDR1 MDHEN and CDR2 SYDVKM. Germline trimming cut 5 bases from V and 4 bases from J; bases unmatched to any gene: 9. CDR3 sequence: CASSPQRAGVETQYF. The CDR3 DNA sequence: TGTGCCAGCAGTCCCCAGAGAGCGGGGGTAGAGACCCAGTACTTC. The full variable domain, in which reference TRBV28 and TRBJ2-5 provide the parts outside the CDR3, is DVKVTQSSRYLVKRTGEKVFLECVQDMDHENMFWYRQDPGLGLRLIYFSYDVKMKEKGDIPEGYSVSREKKERFSLILESASTNQTSMYLCASSPQRAGVETQYFGPGTRLLVL.

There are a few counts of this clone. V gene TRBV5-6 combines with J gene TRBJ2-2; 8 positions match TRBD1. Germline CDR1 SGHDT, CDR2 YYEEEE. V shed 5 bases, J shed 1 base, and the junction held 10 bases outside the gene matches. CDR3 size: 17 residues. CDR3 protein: CASSHPGGQGNTGELFF. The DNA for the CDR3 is TGTGCCAGCAGTCACCCGGGCGGACAGGGGAACACCGGGGAGCTGTTTTTT.

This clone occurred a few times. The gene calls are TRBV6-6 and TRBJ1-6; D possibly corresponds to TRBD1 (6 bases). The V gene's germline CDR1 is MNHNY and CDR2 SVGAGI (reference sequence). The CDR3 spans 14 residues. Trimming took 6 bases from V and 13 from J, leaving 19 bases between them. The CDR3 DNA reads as TGTGCCAGCAGACCAGGGGAGTCAATTCTTCCCCTCCACTTT. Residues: CASRPGESILPLHF.

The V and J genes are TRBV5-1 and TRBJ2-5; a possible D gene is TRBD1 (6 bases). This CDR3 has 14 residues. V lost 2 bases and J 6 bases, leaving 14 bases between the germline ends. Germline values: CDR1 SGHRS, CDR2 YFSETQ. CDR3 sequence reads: CASSLEGDWKTQYF. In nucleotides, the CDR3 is TGCGCCAGCAGCTTAGAGGGGGATTGGAAGACCCAGTACTTC. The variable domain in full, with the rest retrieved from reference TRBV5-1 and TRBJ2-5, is KAGVTQTPRYLIKTRGQQVTLSCSPISGHRSVSWYQQTPGQGLQFLFEYFSETQRNKGNFPGRFSGRQFSNSRSEMNVSTLELGDSALYLCASSLEGDWKTQYFGPGTRLLVL.

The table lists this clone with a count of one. CDR3 region: CASRPEGRLEQYF. The CDR3 nucleotides are TGCGCCAGCAGGCCGGAGGGCAGGCTCGAGCAGTACTTC. The V gene is TRBV5-1, the J gene TRBJ2-7; maybe TRBD2 (6 bases). The CDR3 contains 13 residues. V lost 5 bases and J lost 6, with 15 bases in between. Germline V gene sequence: CDR1 SGHRS, CDR2 YFSETQ.

CDR3 nucleotides: TGTGCCAGTAGTATGAGGACAGGGGGCCGGGGCTACACCTTC. It translates to CASSMRTGGRGYTF. The chain links TRBV19 to TRBJ1-2; 11 bases are a match to TRBD1. This CDR3 is built from 14 residues. Germline trimming cut 3 bases from V and 8 bases from J; bases unmatched to any gene: 5. CDR1 and CDR2 from the germline V gene are LNHDA and SQIVND (reference sequence).

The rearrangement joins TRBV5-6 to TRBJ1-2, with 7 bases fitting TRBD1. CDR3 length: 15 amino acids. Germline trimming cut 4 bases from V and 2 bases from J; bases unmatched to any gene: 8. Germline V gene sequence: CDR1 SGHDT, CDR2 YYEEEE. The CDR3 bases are TGTGCCAGCAGCCTCAGGACAGGCAAAAACTATGGCTACACCTTC. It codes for CASSLRTGKNYGYTF.

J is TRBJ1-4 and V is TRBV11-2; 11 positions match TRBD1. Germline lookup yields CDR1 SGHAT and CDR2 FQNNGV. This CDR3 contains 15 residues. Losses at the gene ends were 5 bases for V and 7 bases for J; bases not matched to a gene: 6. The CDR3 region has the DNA TGTGCCAGCAGCCCGGACAGGGGGCGCGGTGAAAAACTGTTTTTT. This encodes CASSPDRGRGEKLFF. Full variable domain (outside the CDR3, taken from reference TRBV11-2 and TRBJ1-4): EAGVAQSPRYKIIEKRQSVAFWCNPISGHATLYWYQQILGQGPKLLIQFQNNGVVDDSQLPKDRFSAERLKGVDSTLKIQPAKLEDSAVYLCASSPDRGRGEKLFFGSGTQLSVL.